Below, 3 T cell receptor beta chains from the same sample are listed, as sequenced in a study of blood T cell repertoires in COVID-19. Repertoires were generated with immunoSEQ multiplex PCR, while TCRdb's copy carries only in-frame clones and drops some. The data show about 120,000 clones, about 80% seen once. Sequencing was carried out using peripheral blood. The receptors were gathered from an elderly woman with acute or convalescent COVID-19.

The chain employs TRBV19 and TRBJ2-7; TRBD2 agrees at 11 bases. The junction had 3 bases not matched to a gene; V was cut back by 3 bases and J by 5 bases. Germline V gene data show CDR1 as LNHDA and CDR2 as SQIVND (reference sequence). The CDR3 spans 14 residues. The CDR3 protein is CASSIGTSGHEQYF. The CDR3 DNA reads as TGTGCCAGTAGTATCGGGACTAGCGGCCACGAGCAGTACTTC.

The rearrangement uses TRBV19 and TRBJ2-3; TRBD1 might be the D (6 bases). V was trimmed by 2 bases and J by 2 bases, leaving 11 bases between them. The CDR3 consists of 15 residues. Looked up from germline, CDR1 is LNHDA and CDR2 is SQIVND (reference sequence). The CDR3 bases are TGTGCCAGTAGTATATGGGGGCCAAACACAGATACGCAGTATTTT. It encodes CASSIWGPNTDTQYF.

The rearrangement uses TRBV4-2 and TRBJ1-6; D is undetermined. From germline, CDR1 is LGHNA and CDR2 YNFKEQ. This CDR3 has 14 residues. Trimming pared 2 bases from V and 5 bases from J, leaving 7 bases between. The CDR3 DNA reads TGTGCCAGCAGCCAACTCGAGAATAATTCACCCCTCCACTTT. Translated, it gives CASSQLENNSPLHF.